This record concerns one TCR beta chain sequence. Its antigen is not identified. Sequencing was performed with immunoSEQ multiplex PCR; in TCRdb, only in-frame clones are kept and a portion is missing. Seen here are about 35,000 clones, approximately 80% observed once, and the top ten hold about 1%. This record comes from a study of T cells in narcolepsy. The germline gives CDR1 KGHSH, CDR2 LQKENI. CDR3 size: 15 residues. V lost 2 bases to trimming and J lost 2 bases; unmatched junction nucleotides: 5. Study-wide points: Same-patient CSF and blood CD4+ T cell clonotypes included HCRT-specific and TRIB2-specific autoreactive ones. No autoreactive T cell clone sequences appeared in some memory CD4+ repertoires.

The chain recombines TRBV18 with TRBJ1-1; 7 bases align to TRBD1. Sequenced material: memory (CD45RA-) CD4+ T cells from blood. The TCR was taken from a human donor in good health. The CDR3, as DNA: TGTGCCAGCTCACCATCGACAGGGAAAAACACTGAAGCTTTCTTT. Its protein is CASSPSTGKNTEAFF.